This T cell receptor (beta chain) was observed in a study of regulatory T cells in long-lasting Graves disease. For the study at large: Under 3 months of antithyroid drugs had been taken by newly diagnosed Graves' patients.

The time point is: newly diagnosed GD, antithyroid drugs for less than 3 months. The TCR library was made from RNA extracted from PBMCs. EDTA tubes held about 9.7 milliliters of peripheral blood from each patient. There are 14 residues in the CDR3. The trim removed 9 bases at V and 2 bases at J, leaving 5 bases unmatched. In germline, CDR1 is SEHNR, CDR2 FQNEAQ (reference sequence). Arm-PCR of CDR3 regions with iRepertoire HTBI primers generated TCR beta libraries. As originally analysed: Across the samples, identification revealed just over 60 TRBV and roughly 13 TRBJ segments. TCRdb reprocessed the multiplex PCR reads with MiXCR, giving one entry per CDR3 protein. V and J calls and clone size were set by TCRdb, not the authors. This table holds around 420,000 distinct CDR3 sequences, less than 20% found once. This clonotype has at least ten counts. What it binds is unknown. Study-level findings and limits: There were preferences for TRBV28, TRBJ1-2 and TRBJ2-5 in persistent disease.

The V gene is TRBV7-9, the J gene TRBJ2-1; 9 bases match TRBD2. This TCR derives from a female donor with Graves disease. The material was peripheral blood mononuclear cells (PBMCs), obtained at new diagnosis, from a patient treated with antithyroid drugs. The CDR3 region has the DNA TGTGCCAGTAAGGCGGGGGGGCCCTACAATGAGCAGTTCTTC. This codes for CASKAGGPYNEQFF.